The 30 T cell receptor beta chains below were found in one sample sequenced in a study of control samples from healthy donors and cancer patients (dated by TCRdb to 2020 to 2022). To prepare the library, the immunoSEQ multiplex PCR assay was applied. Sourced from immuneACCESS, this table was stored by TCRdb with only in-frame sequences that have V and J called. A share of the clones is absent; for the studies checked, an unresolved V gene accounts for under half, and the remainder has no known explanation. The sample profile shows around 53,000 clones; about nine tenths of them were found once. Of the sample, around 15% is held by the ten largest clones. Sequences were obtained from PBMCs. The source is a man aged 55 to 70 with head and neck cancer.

The CDR3 DNA follows: TGTGCCTGCAATGGTGTTAGGTCAGGCTACACCTTC. This codes for CACNGVRSGYTF. This rearrangement joins TRBV30 to TRBJ1-2; D not resolved. The germline V and J ends were trimmed by 6 bases and 8 bases, with 16 bases remaining between them. CDR3 length: 12 amino acids. The germline gives CDR1 GTSNPN, CDR2 SVGIG (reference sequence).

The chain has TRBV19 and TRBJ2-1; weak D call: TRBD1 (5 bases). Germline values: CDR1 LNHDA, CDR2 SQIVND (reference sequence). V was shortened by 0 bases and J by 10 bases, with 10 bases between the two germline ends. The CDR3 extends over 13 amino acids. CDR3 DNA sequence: TGTGCCAGTAGTATAGACAGGGCTCGGGAGCAGTTCTTC. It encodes CASSIDRAREQFF.

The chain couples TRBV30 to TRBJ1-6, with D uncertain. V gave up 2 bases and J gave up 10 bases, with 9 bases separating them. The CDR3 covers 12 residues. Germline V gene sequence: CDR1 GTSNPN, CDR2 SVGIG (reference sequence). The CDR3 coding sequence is TGTGCCTGGAGTAGTCTAGACTCACCCCTCCACTTT. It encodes CAWSSLDSPLHF.

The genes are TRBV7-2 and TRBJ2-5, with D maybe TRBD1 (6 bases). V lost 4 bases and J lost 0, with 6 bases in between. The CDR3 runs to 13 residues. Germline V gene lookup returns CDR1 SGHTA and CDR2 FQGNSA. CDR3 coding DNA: TGTGCCAGCAGCTGGGGGCACCAAGAGACCCAGTACTTC. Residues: CASSWGHQETQYF.

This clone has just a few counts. Here the CDR3 reads CASSSIAGSYNEQFF. The CDR3 DNA sequence: TGTGCCAGCAGTTCAATAGCGGGGAGCTACAATGAGCAGTTCTTC. This rearrangement joins TRBV27 to TRBJ2-1, with TRBD2 matching over 8 bases. CDR3 length equals 15 residues. The junction had 5 bases not matched to a gene; V was cut back by 4 bases and J by 3 bases. Germline loops: CDR1 MNHEY, CDR2 SMNVEV (reference sequence).

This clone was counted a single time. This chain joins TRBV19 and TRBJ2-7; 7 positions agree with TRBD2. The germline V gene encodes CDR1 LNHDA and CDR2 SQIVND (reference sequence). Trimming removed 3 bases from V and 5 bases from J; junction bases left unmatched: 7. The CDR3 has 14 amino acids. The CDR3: CASSISGGSNEQYF. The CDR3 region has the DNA TGTGCCAGTAGTATCTCGGGAGGTAGCAACGAGCAGTACTTC.

The DNA of the CDR3 is TGTGCCTGGGATAAGGGGGGTAATTCACCCCTCCACTTT. As protein: CAWDKGGNSPLHF. The V call is TRBV30, the J call TRBJ1-6; D might be TRBD1 (6 bases). Trimming cost V 5 bases and J 6 bases, with 11 bases left between them. Per germline, CDR1 GTSNPN and CDR2 SVGIG (reference sequence). The CDR3 has 13 residues.

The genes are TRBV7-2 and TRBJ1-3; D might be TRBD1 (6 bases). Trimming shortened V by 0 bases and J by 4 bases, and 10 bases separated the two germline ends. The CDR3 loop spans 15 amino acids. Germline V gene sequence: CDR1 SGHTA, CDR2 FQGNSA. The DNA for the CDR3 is TGTGCCAGCAGCTTAGCCGGGACACGGGGAAACACCATATATTTT. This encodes CASSLAGTRGNTIYF.

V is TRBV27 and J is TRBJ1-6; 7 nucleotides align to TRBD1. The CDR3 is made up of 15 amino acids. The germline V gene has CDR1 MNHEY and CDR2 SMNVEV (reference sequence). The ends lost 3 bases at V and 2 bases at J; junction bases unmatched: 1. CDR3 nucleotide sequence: TGTGCCAGCAGTTTGGGACAGACCTATAATTCACCCCTCCACTTT. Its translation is CASSLGQTYNSPLHF.

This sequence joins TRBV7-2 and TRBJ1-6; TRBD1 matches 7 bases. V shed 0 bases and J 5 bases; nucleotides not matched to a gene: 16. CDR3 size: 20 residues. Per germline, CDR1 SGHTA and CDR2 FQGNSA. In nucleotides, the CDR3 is TGTGCCAGCAGCTTAGCGCCCCAGGGGGGTCATAGCGTTAATAATTCACCCCTCCACTTT. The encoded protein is CASSLAPQGGHSVNNSPLHF.

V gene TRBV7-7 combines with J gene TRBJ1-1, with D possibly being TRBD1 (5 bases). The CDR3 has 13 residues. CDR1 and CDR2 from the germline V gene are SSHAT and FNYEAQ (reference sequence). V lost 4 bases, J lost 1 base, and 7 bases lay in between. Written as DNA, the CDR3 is TGTGCCAGCAGCTCTGACAGGAACACTGAAGCTTTCTTT. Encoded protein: CASSSDRNTEAFF.

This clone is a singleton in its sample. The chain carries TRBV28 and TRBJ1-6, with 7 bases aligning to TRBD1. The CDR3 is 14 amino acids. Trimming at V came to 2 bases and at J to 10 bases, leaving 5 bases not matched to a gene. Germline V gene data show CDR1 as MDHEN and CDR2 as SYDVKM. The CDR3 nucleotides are TGTGCCAGCAGTTTAGGGGACAGTAGCTCACCCCTCCACTTT. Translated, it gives CASSLGDSSSPLHF. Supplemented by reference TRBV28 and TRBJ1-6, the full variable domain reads DVKVTQSSRYLVKRTGEKVFLECVQDMDHENMFWYRQDPGLGLRLIYFSYDVKMKEKGDIPEGYSVSREKKERFSLILESASTNQTSMYLCASSLGDSSSPLHFGNGTRLTVT.

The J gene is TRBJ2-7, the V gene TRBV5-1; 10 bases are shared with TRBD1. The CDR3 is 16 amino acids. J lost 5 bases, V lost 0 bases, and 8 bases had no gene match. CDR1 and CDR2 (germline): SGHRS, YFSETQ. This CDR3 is CASSLDGTGVLNEQYF. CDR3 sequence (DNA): TGCGCCAGCAGCTTGGATGGGACAGGGGTTCTGAACGAGCAGTACTTC.

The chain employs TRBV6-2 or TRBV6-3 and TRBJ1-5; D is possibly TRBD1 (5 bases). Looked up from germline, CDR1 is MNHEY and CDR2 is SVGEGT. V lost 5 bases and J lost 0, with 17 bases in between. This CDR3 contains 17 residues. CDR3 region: CASSRGGISSSNQPQHF. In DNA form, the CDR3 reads TGTGCCAGCAGTCGGGGGGGGATTAGCAGTAGCAATCAGCCCCAGCATTTT.

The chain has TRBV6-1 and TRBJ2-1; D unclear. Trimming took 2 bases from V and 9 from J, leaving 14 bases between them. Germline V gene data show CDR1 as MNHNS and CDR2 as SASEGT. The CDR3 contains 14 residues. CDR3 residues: CASSETTVTSEQFF. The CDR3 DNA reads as TGTGCCAGCAGTGAAACGACGGTGACCAGTGAGCAGTTCTTC.

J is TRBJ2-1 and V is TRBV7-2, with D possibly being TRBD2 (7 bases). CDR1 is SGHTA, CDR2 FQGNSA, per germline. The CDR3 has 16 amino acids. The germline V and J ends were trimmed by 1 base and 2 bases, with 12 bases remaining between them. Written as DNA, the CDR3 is TGTGCCAGCAGCTTAGGAGGGGAGGGGGCCTACAATGAGCAGTTCTTC. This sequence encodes CASSLGGEGAYNEQFF.

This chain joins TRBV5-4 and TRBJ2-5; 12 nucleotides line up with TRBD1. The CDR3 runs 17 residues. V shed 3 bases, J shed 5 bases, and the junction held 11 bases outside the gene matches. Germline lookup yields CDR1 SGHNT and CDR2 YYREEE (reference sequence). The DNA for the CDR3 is TGTGCCAGCAGCTCTGGGACAGGGGGCCTCTTTTGGGAGACCCAGTACTTC. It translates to CASSSGTGGLFWETQYF.

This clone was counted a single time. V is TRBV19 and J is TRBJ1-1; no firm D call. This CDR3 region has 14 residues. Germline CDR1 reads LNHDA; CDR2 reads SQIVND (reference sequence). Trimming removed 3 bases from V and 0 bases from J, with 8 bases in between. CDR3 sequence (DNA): TGTGCCAGTAGTATCCCAGGTATGAACACTGAAGCTTTCTTT. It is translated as CASSIPGMNTEAFF.

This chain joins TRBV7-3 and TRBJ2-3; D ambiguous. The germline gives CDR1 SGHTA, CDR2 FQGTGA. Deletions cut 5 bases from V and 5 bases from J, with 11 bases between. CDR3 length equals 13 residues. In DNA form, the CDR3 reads TGTGCCAGCAGCCAAACAACCAAAGATACGCAGTATTTT. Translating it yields CASSQTTKDTQYF.

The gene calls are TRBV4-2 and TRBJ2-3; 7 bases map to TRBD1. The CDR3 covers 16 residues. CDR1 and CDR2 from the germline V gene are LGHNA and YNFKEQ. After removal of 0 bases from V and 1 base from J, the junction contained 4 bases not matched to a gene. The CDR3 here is CASSQDGQVGTDTQYF. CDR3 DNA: TGTGCCAGCAGCCAAGACGGACAGGTCGGCACAGATACGCAGTATTTT.

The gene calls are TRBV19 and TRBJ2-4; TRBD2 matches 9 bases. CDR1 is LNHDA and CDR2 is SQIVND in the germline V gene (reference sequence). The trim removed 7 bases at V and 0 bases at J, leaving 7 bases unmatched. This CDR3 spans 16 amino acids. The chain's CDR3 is CASTGREGRAKNIQYF. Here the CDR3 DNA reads TGTGCCAGTACGGGGCGGGAGGGCCGAGCCAAAAACATTCAGTACTTC.

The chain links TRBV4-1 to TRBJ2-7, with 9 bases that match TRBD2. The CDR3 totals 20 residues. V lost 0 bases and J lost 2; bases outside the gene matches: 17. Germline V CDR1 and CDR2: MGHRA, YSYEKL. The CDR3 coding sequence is TGCGCCAGCAGCCAAGATGGATCTGGGACCGGCGGGAGGGTTCCCTACGAGCAGTACTTC. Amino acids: CASSQDGSGTGGRVPYEQYF.

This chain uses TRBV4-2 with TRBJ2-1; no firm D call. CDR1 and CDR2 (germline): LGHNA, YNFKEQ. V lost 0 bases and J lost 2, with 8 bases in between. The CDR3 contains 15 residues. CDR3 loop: CASSQDLTPYNEQFF. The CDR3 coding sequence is TGTGCCAGCAGCCAAGATCTGACCCCCTACAATGAGCAGTTCTTC.

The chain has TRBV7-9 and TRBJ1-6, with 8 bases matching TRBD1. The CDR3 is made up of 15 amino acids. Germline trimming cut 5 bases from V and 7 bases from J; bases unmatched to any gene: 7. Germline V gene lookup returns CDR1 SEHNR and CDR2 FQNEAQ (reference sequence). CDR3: CASSIDRGENSPLHF. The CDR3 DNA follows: TGTGCCAGCAGCATCGACAGGGGCGAAAATTCACCCCTCCACTTT.

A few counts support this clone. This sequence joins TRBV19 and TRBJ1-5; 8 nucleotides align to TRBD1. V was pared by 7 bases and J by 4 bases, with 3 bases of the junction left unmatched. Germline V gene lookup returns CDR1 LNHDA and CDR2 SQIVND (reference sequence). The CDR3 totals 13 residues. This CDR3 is CASNGQGNQPQHF. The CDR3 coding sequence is TGTGCCAGTAACGGACAGGGAAATCAGCCCCAGCATTTT.

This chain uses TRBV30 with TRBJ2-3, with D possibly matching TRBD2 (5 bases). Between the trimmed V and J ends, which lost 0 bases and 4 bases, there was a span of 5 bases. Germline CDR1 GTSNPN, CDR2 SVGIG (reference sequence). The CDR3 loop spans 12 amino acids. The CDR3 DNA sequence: TGTGCCTGGAGTGTCGGGGCAGATACGCAGTATTTT. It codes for CAWSVGADTQYF.

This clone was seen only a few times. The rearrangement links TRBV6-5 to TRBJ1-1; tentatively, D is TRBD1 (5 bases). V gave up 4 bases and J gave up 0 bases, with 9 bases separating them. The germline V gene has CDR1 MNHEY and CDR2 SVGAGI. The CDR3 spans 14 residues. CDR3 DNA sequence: TGTGCCAGCAGTTCCGGGGCTGTGAACACTGAAGCTTTCTTT. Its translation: CASSSGAVNTEAFF.

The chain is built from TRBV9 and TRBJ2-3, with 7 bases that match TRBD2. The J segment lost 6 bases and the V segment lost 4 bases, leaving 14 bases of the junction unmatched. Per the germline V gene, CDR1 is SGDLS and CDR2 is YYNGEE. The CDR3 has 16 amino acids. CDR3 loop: CASSPRLAVSPDTQYF. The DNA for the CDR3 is TGTGCCAGCAGCCCGAGACTAGCAGTGTCACCGGATACGCAGTATTTT.

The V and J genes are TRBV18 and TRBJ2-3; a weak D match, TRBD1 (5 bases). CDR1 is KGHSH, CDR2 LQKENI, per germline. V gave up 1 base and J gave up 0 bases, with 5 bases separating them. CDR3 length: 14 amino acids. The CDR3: CASSPHRSTDTQYF. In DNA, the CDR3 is TGTGCCAGCTCACCACACAGGAGCACAGATACGCAGTATTTT.

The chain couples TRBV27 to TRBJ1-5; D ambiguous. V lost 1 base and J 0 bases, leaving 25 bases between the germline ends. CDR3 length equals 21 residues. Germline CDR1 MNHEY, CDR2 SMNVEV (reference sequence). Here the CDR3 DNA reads TGTGCCAGCAGTTTATACGGCCCGGACCTTGACCGAGGGTATAGCAATCAGCCCCAGCATTTT. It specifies CASSLYGPDLDRGYSNQPQHF.